The 32 T cell receptor beta chains in this list originate from one sample, sequenced in a study of control samples from healthy donors and cancer patients. The method was immunoSEQ multiplex PCR; TCRdb's version includes in-frame clones alone and lacks a portion of them. The sample shows some 100,000 clones, 87% of them seen only once. Sequenced sample: blood. Receptor source: a woman between 45 and 60 years old in good health.

This chain joins TRBV29-1 and TRBJ1-2; no definite D call. The CDR3 spans 13 residues. The V and J ends lost 5 bases and 2 bases respectively, with 12 bases between them. The germline gives CDR1 SQVTM, CDR2 ANQGSEA. CDR3 amino acids: CSVRYGGNYGYTF. CDR3 DNA: TGCAGCGTTCGGTACGGAGGAAACTATGGCTACACCTTC. Supplemented by reference TRBV29-1 and TRBJ1-2, the full variable domain reads SAVISQKPSRDICQRGTSLTIQCQVDSQVTMMFWYRQQPGQSLTLIATANQGSEATYESGFVIDKFPISRPNLTFSTLTVSNMSPEDSSIYLCSVRYGGNYGYTFGSGTRLTVV.

This clone occurred a few times. The genes are TRBV6-4 and TRBJ2-3; 10 bases are a match to TRBD2. This CDR3 contains 15 residues. With 0 bases clipped from V and 4 bases from J, the junction kept 1 base outside the gene matches. Per germline, CDR1 MRHNA and CDR2 SNTAGT. The CDR3 nucleotides read TGTGCCAGCAGTGACTCTCTAGCGGGAGCAGATACGCAGTATTTT. Its translation: CASSDSLAGADTQYF.

The gene calls are TRBV11-2 and TRBJ2-3; tentative D call: TRBD2 (5 bases). V was trimmed by 5 bases and J by 2 bases, leaving 14 bases between them. Looked up from germline, CDR1 is SGHAT and CDR2 is FQNNGV. The CDR3 runs 15 residues. CDR3 loop: CASSPLRTLTDTQYF. DNA for the CDR3: TGTGCCAGCAGCCCACTTAGGACTCTCACAGATACGCAGTATTTT.

The chain carries TRBV6-4 and TRBJ2-1; 7 nucleotides line up with TRBD1. This CDR3 is 15 amino acids long. After removal of 5 bases from V and 5 bases from J, the junction contained 9 bases not matched to a gene. The germline gives CDR1 MRHNA, CDR2 SNTAGT. The CDR3 nucleotides are TGTGCCAGCAGTATGACAGGGCCTCCAAACAATGAGCAGTTCTTC. It encodes CASSMTGPPNNEQFF.

The chain links TRBV9 to TRBJ1-2; tentatively, D is TRBD1 (5 bases). The germline V gene encodes CDR1 SGDLS and CDR2 YYNGEE. The CDR3 contains 14 residues. V dropped 7 bases and J dropped 0 bases, with 13 bases sitting between them. Here the CDR3 reads CASLPGIANYGYTF. In nucleotides, the CDR3 is TGTGCCAGCCTACCAGGGATCGCTAACTATGGCTACACCTTC.

The rearrangement joins TRBV20-1 to TRBJ2-1; D unresolved. The CDR3 consists of 10 residues. Per germline, CDR1 DFQATT and CDR2 SNEGSKA (reference sequence). Trimming took 2 bases from V and 4 from J, leaving 0 bases between them. CDR3 DNA: TGCAGTGCTAGATACAATGAGCAGTTCTTC. Its protein product is CSARYNEQFF.

The V call is TRBV10-3, the J call TRBJ1-5; D remains ambiguous. The CDR3 totals 13 residues. V lost 5 bases and J 5 bases, leaving 10 bases between the germline ends. The germline V gene has CDR1 ENHRY and CDR2 SYGVKD. The DNA of the CDR3 is TGTGCCATCAGTTACAGCACCGATCAGCCCCAGCATTTT. Translation gives CAISYSTDQPQHF.

The chain links TRBV5-1 to TRBJ2-3, with 10 bases that match TRBD2. The junction had 11 bases not matched to a gene; V was cut back by 6 bases and J by 1 base. From germline, CDR1 is SGHRS and CDR2 YFSETQ. The CDR3 is 17 residues long. The CDR3 reads CASNQPKSGGGTDTQYF. CDR3 coding DNA: TGCGCCAGCAACCAGCCCAAGAGCGGGGGGGGCACAGATACGCAGTATTTT. The variable domain in full, with the rest retrieved from reference TRBV5-1 and TRBJ2-3, is KAGVTQTPRYLIKTRGQQVTLSCSPISGHRSVSWYQQTPGQGLQFLFEYFSETQRNKGNFPGRFSGRQFSNSRSEMNVSTLELGDSALYLCASNQPKSGGGTDTQYFGPGTRLTVL.

The chain joins TRBV4-1 to TRBJ1-1; D gene unclear. This CDR3 is built from 13 residues. The V gene's germline CDR1 is MGHRA and CDR2 YSYEKL. The V gene lost 4 bases and the J gene lost 4 bases, with 10 bases spanning the gap. The CDR3 DNA sequence: TGCGCCAGCAGCCTAGTCACGGGCACTGAAGCTTTCTTT. Translation: CASSLVTGTEAFF.

The CDR3 DNA reads as TGTGCCAGCAGGGAGATCGAGCAGTACTTC. Translating gives CASREIEQYF. This chain uses TRBV6-5 with TRBJ2-7, with unresolved D. Trimming shortened V by 6 bases and J by 6 bases, and 6 bases separated the two germline ends. This CDR3 has 10 residues. CDR1 is MNHEY and CDR2 is SVGAGI in the germline V gene.

J is TRBJ1-1 and V is TRBV18; tentative D call: TRBD1 (5 bases). In germline, CDR1 is KGHSH, CDR2 LQKENI. This CDR3 comprises 15 residues. Trimming removed 1 base from V and 6 bases from J, with 15 bases in between. This CDR3 reads CASSPLTITGPEAFF. The CDR3 DNA follows: TGTGCCAGCTCACCACTTACCATAACAGGCCCTGAAGCTTTCTTT.

V gene TRBV19 combines with J gene TRBJ1-5; D is uncertain. The germline CDR1 and CDR2 sequences are LNHDA and SQIVND (reference sequence). The length of the CDR3 is 13 residues. V lost 0 bases and J 2 bases, leaving 2 bases between the germline ends. This CDR3 is CASSIDGNQPQHF. DNA of the CDR3: TGTGCCAGTAGTATAGATGGCAATCAGCCCCAGCATTTT.

The V call is TRBV11-3, the J call TRBJ2-1; 8 bases are a match to TRBD1. The length of the CDR3 is 16 residues. V dropped 0 bases and J dropped 8; count of bases not matched to a gene: 9. In germline, CDR1 is SGHNT, CDR2 YENEEA. The CDR3 DNA is TGTGCCAGCAGCTTAGATGGCAGGGGGCGCTGGGATGAGCAGTTCTTC. It is translated as CASSLDGRGRWDEQFF.

The chain combines TRBV12-3 or TRBV12-4 with TRBJ1-5; no clear D. The germline V and J ends were trimmed by 6 bases and 3 bases, with 9 bases remaining between them. There are 13 residues in the CDR3. This CDR3 is CASRHNANQPQHF. Written as DNA, the CDR3 is TGTGCCAGCAGGCACAATGCCAATCAGCCCCAGCATTTT.

The chain recombines TRBV18 with TRBJ2-1, with TRBD2 identical over 10 bases. The germline gives CDR1 KGHSH, CDR2 LQKENI. Losses at the gene ends were 4 bases for V and 4 bases for J; bases not matched to a gene: 4. This CDR3 comprises 15 residues. DNA of the CDR3: TGTGCCAGCTCACGAGCGGGGGGGAGGTACAATGAGCAGTTCTTC. This codes for CASSRAGGRYNEQFF.

The V gene is TRBV7-2, the J gene TRBJ1-5; D might be TRBD1 (6 bases). The germline gives CDR1 SGHTA, CDR2 FQGNSA. Trimming took 3 bases from V and 4 from J, leaving 10 bases between them. This CDR3 comprises 14 residues. CDR3 sequence (DNA): TGTGCCAGCAGCTTGGATCAGGGGAATCAGCCCCAGCATTTT. It yields the protein CASSLDQGNQPQHF.

This chain joins TRBV30 and TRBJ1-3; maybe TRBD1 (5 bases). CDR3 length equals 13 residues. Germline loops: CDR1 GTSNPN, CDR2 SVGIG (reference sequence). V was trimmed by 8 bases and J by 2 bases, leaving 13 bases between them. The CDR3 DNA reads as TGTGCCAGAGGGACGGGACCTGGAAACACCATATATTTT. This encodes CARGTGPGNTIYF. Filled out from reference TRBV30 and TRBJ1-3, the complete variable domain reads SQTIHQWPATLVQPVGSPLSLECTVEGTSNPNLYWYRQAAGRGLQLLFYSVGIGQISSEVPQNLSASRPQDRQFILSSKKLLLSDSGFYLCARGTGPGNTIYFGEGSWLTVV.

The rearrangement uses TRBV7-6 and TRBJ1-2; D gene unclear. CDR1 is SGHVS, CDR2 FNYEAQ, per germline. V gave up 0 bases and J gave up 5 bases, with 4 bases separating them. This CDR3 spans 12 amino acids. CDR3 DNA sequence: TGTGCCAGCAGCTTAGCGGGTTATGGCTACACCTTC. Protein sequence: CASSLAGYGYTF.

V gene TRBV6-4 combines with J gene TRBJ1-6; 7 bases line up with TRBD1. This CDR3 has 14 residues. Germline V gene data show CDR1 as MRHNA and CDR2 as SNTAGT. V trimming: 11 bases; J trimming: 10 bases; junction bases outside the gene matches: 14. The CDR3 sequence: CAYPNGQVCSPLHF. CDR3 DNA sequence: TGTGCCTACCCGAACGGACAGGTATGCTCACCCCTCCACTTT.

This clone turned up a few times. V and J are TRBV19 and TRBJ2-7; perhaps D is TRBD1 or TRBD2 (5 bases each). Trimming shortened V by 3 bases and J by 1 base, and 10 bases separated the two germline ends. Germline V gives CDR1 LNHDA, CDR2 SQIVND (reference sequence). CDR3 length equals 14 residues. The CDR3 loop is CASSIGDPSYEQYF. In DNA form, the CDR3 reads TGTGCCAGTAGTATCGGGGACCCTTCCTACGAGCAGTACTTC.

The CDR3 reads CASSKDKGHSPLHF. The CDR3 nucleotides read TGTGCCAGCAGCAAAGACAAGGGTCATTCACCCCTCCACTTT. The chain couples TRBV21-1 to TRBJ1-6. TRBV21-1 is a listed pseudogene. This CDR3 is built from 14 residues.

The V and J genes are TRBV5-1 and TRBJ2-5; tentative D call: TRBD2 (5 bases). Trimming pared 4 bases from V and 4 bases from J, leaving 14 bases between. Germline loops: CDR1 SGHRS, CDR2 YFSETQ. This CDR3 is 14 amino acids long. CDR3 region: CASSRAVRGETQYF. The CDR3 region has the DNA TGCGCCAGCAGCCGAGCGGTACGAGGAGAGACCCAGTACTTC.

The rearrangement uses TRBV4-1 and TRBJ2-2, with 7 bases identical to TRBD2. Germline V gene sequence: CDR1 MGHRA, CDR2 YSYEKL. This CDR3 has 15 amino acids. Trimming removed 3 bases from V and 3 bases from J; junction bases left unmatched: 4. The chain's CDR3 is CASSHARGDTGELFF. The CDR3 coding sequence is TGCGCCAGCAGCCATGCCCGGGGGGACACCGGGGAGCTGTTTTTT.

The chain employs TRBV19 and TRBJ2-6; the D gene could be TRBD1 or TRBD2 (6 bases each). With 10 bases removed from V and 4 bases from J, the gap between germline ends came to 8 bases. The CDR3 spans 12 residues. CDR1 is LNHDA, CDR2 SQIVND, per germline (reference sequence). CDR3 sequence reads: CATGAGANVLTF. CDR3 in DNA: TGTGCCACGGGGGCCGGGGCCAACGTCCTGACTTTC.

The chain is built from TRBV7-2 and TRBJ2-1; D remains ambiguous. The CDR3 has 13 residues. Trimming took off 5 bases at V and 0 bases at J, with 5 bases between the two ends. Germline V CDR1 and CDR2: SGHTA, FQGNSA. The CDR3 loop is CASSPGSYNEQFF. CDR3 nucleotide sequence: TGTGCCAGCAGCCCAGGCTCCTACAATGAGCAGTTCTTC. Full variable domain (missing parts from reference TRBV7-2 and TRBJ2-1): GAGVSQSPSNKVTEKGKDVELRCDPISGHTALYWYRQSLGQGLEFLIYFQGNSAPDKSGLPSDRFSAERTGGSVSTLTIQRTQQEDSAVYLCASSPGSYNEQFFGPGTRLTVL.

There are a few counts of this clone. The rearrangement joins TRBV9 to TRBJ2-7; D unresolved. This CDR3 is built from 13 residues. Trimming pared 6 bases from V and 0 bases from J, leaving 10 bases between. Germline V gives CDR1 SGDLS, CDR2 YYNGEE. Here the CDR3 DNA reads TGTGCCAGCAACTCGGGTACCTCCTACGAGCAGTACTTC. It is translated as CASNSGTSYEQYF.

The chain joins TRBV29-1 to TRBJ2-5; D is possibly TRBD1 or TRBD2 (5 bases each). The CDR3 length is 14 residues. CDR1 SQVTM and CDR2 ANQGSEA come from the germline V gene. With 6 bases removed from V and 7 bases from J, the gap between germline ends came to 21 bases. CDR3 residues: CSVHYPGALGTQYF. CDR3 DNA: TGCAGCGTCCACTATCCCGGGGCCCTGGGGACCCAGTACTTC.

This chain uses TRBV7-3 with TRBJ2-1; 10 bases are a match to TRBD2. The CDR3 runs to 16 residues. Germline V gene lookup returns CDR1 SGHTA and CDR2 FQGTGA. V lost 3 bases, J lost 7 bases, and 9 bases stayed unmatched. CDR3 bases: TGTGCCAGCAGCTTGATTGCTAGCGGGAGTAAGAATGAGCAGTTCTTC. Translating it yields CASSLIASGSKNEQFF.

Comments on this clone: The identical CDR3 is also encoded by other nucleotide sequences in the sample. The genes are TRBV19 and TRBJ2-2; D unclear. Germline V gene sequence: CDR1 LNHDA, CDR2 SQIVND (reference sequence). This CDR3 has 11 amino acids. V was trimmed by 6 bases and J by 3 bases, leaving 2 bases between them. CDR3 sequence (DNA): TGTGCCAGTAGGTACACCGGGGAGCTGTTTTTT. Its protein product is CASRYTGELFF.

The V call is TRBV3-1 (or the pseudogene TRBV3-2), the J call TRBJ2-3, with a tentative D call TRBD2 (6 bases). Germline CDR1 reads LGHDT; CDR2 reads YNNKEL (reference sequence). V lost 4 bases, J lost 8 bases, and 16 bases lay in between. The CDR3 is 14 amino acids. The chain's CDR3 is CASSREAGTATQYF. The CDR3 bases are TGTGCCAGCAGCCGAGAGGCGGGGACGGCTACGCAGTATTTT.

The J gene is TRBJ1-3, the V gene TRBV29-1; maybe TRBD1 (6 bases). Per germline, CDR1 SQVTM and CDR2 ANQGSEA. The V end was cut by 7 bases, the J end by 0 bases, with 13 bases between. CDR3 length: 14 residues. CDR3 coding DNA: TGCAGCGCCCTGGGGGGCCTCTCTGGAAACACCATATATTTT. Amino acids: CSALGGLSGNTIYF.

This clone was counted a few times. The rearrangement links TRBV18 to TRBJ2-1; possibly TRBD1 or TRBD2 for D (6 bases each). V lost 6 bases, J lost 0 bases, and 9 bases lay in between. In germline, CDR1 is KGHSH, CDR2 LQKENI. The CDR3 sequence is 14 residues long. The CDR3, as DNA: TGTGCCAGCTCCGGGGGCAGCTCCTACAATGAGCAGTTCTTC. Translation: CASSGGSSYNEQFF.